The 10 T cell receptor beta chains below come from one sample, sequenced in a study of metastatic and nonmetastatic thyroid tumors (dated by TCRdb to the early 2020s). Library generation was performed with PCR. TCRdb records Illumina HiSeq 4000 as the sequencer. In TCRdb, the public reads were trimmed at Q25 with fastp and aligned with MiXCR, with productive beta chains retained. Across this sample there are 20,000 to 25,000 clones, with about a sixth seen only once. The ten most abundant clones make up more than 20% of the sample. No patient had received any treatment before thyroid surgery. Material: blood. These receptors were obtained from a male donor with papillary thyroid cancer or a benign thyroid nodule (not recorded which). Some clones in this sample may be carry-over from other donors' samples.

Many counts were recorded for this clone. The chain carries TRBV7-9 and TRBJ2-7; D gene unclear. Germline loops: CDR1 SEHNR, CDR2 FQNEAQ (reference sequence). The CDR3 length is 12 residues. The ends were cut back, 6 bases at V and 5 bases at J, with 11 bases in the middle. The CDR3 DNA sequence: TGTGCCAGCAGGTCGCAAAATGACGAGCAGTACTTC. It encodes CASRSQNDEQYF.

The rearrangement links TRBV20-1 to TRBJ2-1; D not certain. Trimming pared 6 bases from V and 14 bases from J, leaving 8 bases between. CDR1 and CDR2 from the germline V gene are DFQATT and SNEGSKA (reference sequence). The CDR3 is 8 amino acids. The CDR3 nucleotides read TGCAGTGCGGGCCTCGAGTTCTTC. Amino acids: CSAGLEFF.

V usage is TRBV30 and J usage is TRBJ1-3; D call uncertain. The germline V gene encodes CDR1 GTSNPN and CDR2 SVGIG (reference sequence). Trimming removed 4 bases at V and 4 bases at J, with 11 bases between. The CDR3 has 13 residues. CDR3 sequence: CAWTEGPGNTIYF. In DNA, the CDR3 is TGTGCCTGGACCGAGGGCCCCGGAAACACCATATATTTT.

There are many counts of this clone. At one of its ends the junction is not consistent with the germline gene, which may arise from a read error. The chain employs TRBV7-7 and TRBJ2-7; D assignment may be TRBD1 or TRBD2 (5 bases each). Germline CDR1 reads SSHAT; CDR2 reads FNYEAQ (reference sequence). This CDR3 is built from 14 residues. Written as DNA, the CDR3 is TGTGCTAGCAGCTTAGGGGACGGCTCCTACGAGCAGTACTTC. It translates to CASSLGDGSYEQYF.

Ten or more counts support this clone. The chain joins TRBV15 to TRBJ2-5; 9 positions agree with TRBD2. V was clipped by 1 base and J by 1 base; unmatched bases: 7. The CDR3 is 17 residues long. Germline lookup yields CDR1 LNHNV and CDR2 YYDKDF (reference sequence). The CDR3: CATSRGAASGIQETQYF. CDR3 bases: TGTGCCACCAGCAGAGGCGCCGCTAGCGGGATCCAAGAGACCCAGTACTTC.

This clone was picked up many times. The rearrangement joins TRBV6-4 to TRBJ2-1; D ambiguous. CDR1 is MRHNA and CDR2 is SNTAGT in the germline V gene. Trimming removed 3 bases from V and 4 bases from J, with 10 bases in between. The CDR3 contains 14 residues. CDR3 sequence reads: CASSEGNRYNEQFF. CDR3 sequence (DNA): TGTGCCAGCAGTGAAGGTAACAGATACAATGAGCAGTTCTTC.

This clone has a count of ten or more. The rearrangement joins TRBV12-3 or TRBV12-4 to TRBJ2-1; 11 nucleotides match TRBD2. The CDR3 runs to 16 residues. V dropped 6 bases and J dropped 0; count of bases not matched to a gene: 4. The CDR3, as DNA: TGTGCCAGCAGAAAGACTAGCGGGGACTCCTACAATGAGCAGTTCTTC. Amino acids: CASRKTSGDSYNEQFF.

Of note for this clone: At one end the junction does not follow the germline gene, possibly because of a read error. This chain uses TRBV4-2 with TRBJ2-6; no clear D gene. The CDR3 runs 16 residues. Germline CDR1 is LGHNA and CDR2 is YNFKEQ. The CDR3 nucleotides read TGTGCCAGCAGCCTTCACATGAGCTCTTGGGCCAACGTCCTTACTTTC. Translating it yields CASSLHMSSWANVLTF.

The sample holds many counts of this clone. The rearrangement joins TRBV3-1 to TRBJ2-6, with D unresolved. V gave up 1 base and J gave up 0 bases, with 7 bases separating them. Germline V gene data show CDR1 as LGHDT and CDR2 as YNNKEL (reference sequence). The CDR3 is 16 amino acids. CDR3 nucleotides: TGTGCCAGCAGCCAAGGGCACCGCTCTGGGGCCAACGTCCTGACTTTC. Protein product: CASSQGHRSGANVLTF. Supplemented by reference TRBV3-1 and TRBJ2-6, the full variable domain reads DTAVSQTPKYLVTQMGNDKSIKCEQNLGHDTMYWYKQDSKKFLKIMFSYNNKELIINETVPNRFSPKSPDKAHLNLHINSLELGDSAVYFCASSQGHRSGANVLTFGAGSRLTVL.

This clone was seen repeatedly, ten times or more. It may be a read error: a sequence one base away is much more abundant. The chain recombines TRBV3-1 with TRBJ1-4, with D hard to call. Trimming stripped 3 bases from V and 7 bases from J, with 12 bases between. CDR3 length: 14 residues. Germline CDR1 LGHDT, CDR2 YNNKEL (reference sequence). The CDR3 protein is CASSQWVGSEKLFF. CDR3 in DNA: TGTGCCAGCAGCCAGTGGGTGGGCAGTGAAAAACTGTTTTTT.